The present TCR beta chain was sequenced within a study of technical replicates of blood from a few donors. The assay was immunoSEQ multiplex PCR, and TCRdb's table has in-frame clones only and misses some. Among 75,000 to 100,000 clones listed, about 96% were seen once. The sample consisted of T cells isolated from PBMCs. The receptor was derived from a human donor in good health.

This CDR3 is CASSSYWDSNTGELFF. The CDR3 DNA is TGTGCCAGCAGTTCATATTGGGACAGTAACACCGGGGAGCTGTTTTTT. The chain is built from TRBV28 and TRBJ2-2; 7 nucleotides agree with TRBD1. The CDR3 loop spans 16 amino acids. The germline V gene encodes CDR1 MDHEN and CDR2 SYDVKM. Losses at the gene ends were 4 bases for V and 2 bases for J; bases not matched to a gene: 7.